The T cell receptor beta chain under discussion was sequenced for a study of metastatic and nonmetastatic thyroid tumors. Looking at the study overall: Where malignant and benign thyroid patients were concerned, repertoires were compared across blood and tumor or nodule tissue. General observations from the study: Reported TCR beta diversity, measured in blood and tumor, was significantly higher for malignant thyroid tumors than for benign nodules.

No patient had received any treatment before thyroid surgery. With respect to this clone: Its antigen is not identified. A read error may be the cause here, since a much bigger clone is one base away.

Per the original methods: Clinicopathological groups supplied CDR3 differences that were used to build a distant-metastasis classifier for papillary thyroid cancer. MiXCR was used by TCRdb to re-call the PCR reads. The V and J calls were determined by TCRdb, not by the authors. Altogether roughly 75,000 clones are present, around an eighth being singletons, with the ten largest covering approximately 8.8%. From germline, CDR1 is MNHEY and CDR2 SMNVEV (reference sequence). This CDR3 is built from 11 residues. The receptor's source is a female donor with papillary thyroid cancer or a benign thyroid nodule (not recorded which). Some clones in this sample may be carry-over from other donors' samples. The specimen sequenced was tumor tissue. This chain links TRBV27 with TRBJ2-1, with TRBD2 matching over 11 bases. This CDR3 is CAGRLAGSLIF. CDR3 nucleotide sequence: TGTGCCGGCAGACTAGCGGGATCTTTGATCTTC.